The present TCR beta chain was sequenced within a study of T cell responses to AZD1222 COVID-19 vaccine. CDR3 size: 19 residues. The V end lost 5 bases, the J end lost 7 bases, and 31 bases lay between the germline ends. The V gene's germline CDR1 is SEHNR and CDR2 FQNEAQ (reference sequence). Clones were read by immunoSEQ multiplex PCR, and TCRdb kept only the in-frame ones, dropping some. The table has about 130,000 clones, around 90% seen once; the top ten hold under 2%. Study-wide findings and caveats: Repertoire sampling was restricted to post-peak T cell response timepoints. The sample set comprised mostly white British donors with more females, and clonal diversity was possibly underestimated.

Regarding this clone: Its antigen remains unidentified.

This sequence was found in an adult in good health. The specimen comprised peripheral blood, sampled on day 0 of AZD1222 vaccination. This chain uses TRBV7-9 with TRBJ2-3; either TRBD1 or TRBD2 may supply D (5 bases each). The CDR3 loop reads CASSPEPAEDISHRYTQYF. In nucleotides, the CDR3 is TGTGCCAGCAGCCCAGAGCCTGCGGAGGACATCTCGCACCGGTATACGCAGTATTTT. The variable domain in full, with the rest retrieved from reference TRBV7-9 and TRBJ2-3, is DTGVSQNPRHKITKRGQNVTFRCDPISEHNRLYWYRQTLGQGPEFLTYFQNEAQLEKSRLLSDRFSAERPKGSFSTLEIQRTEQGDSAMYLCASSPEPAEDISHRYTQYFGPGTRLTVL.